Listed below are T cell receptor beta chains from one sample, sequenced in a study of blood T cell repertoires in COVID-19. Sequencing was performed with immunoSEQ multiplex PCR; in TCRdb, only in-frame clones are kept and a portion is missing. The sample consists of roughly 170,000 clones, roughly 84% of them appearing once. The sample was peripheral blood. The receptors shown here come from a woman aged 50 to 60 with COVID-19, enrolled during active disease. CDR3s include the opening cysteine and the closing phenylalanine or tryptophan. Each record gives: J gene, D gene, clone size, V gene, CDR3 DNA, CDR3 protein. The D gene is left open where the match is weak. Part of the rows lack a size; the others show once, few, many or a class for expanded clones.

TRBJ1-6	TRBD1	NA	TRBV27	TGTGCCAGCAGTCTATCTTTAGGGACAGGCAATTCACCCCTCCACTTT	CASSLSLGTGNSPLHF
TRBJ2-5	NA	NA	TRBV11-2	TGTGCCAGCAGCTTAGCGTTAGGGGGGGGCGAGACCCAGTACTTC	CASSLALGGGETQYF
TRBJ2-1	NA	NA	TRBV4-2	TGTGCCAGCAGCCATTATCCGGGGGAGAGCTCCTACAATGAGCAGTTCTTC	CASSHYPGESSYNEQFF
TRBJ1-1	NA	NA	TRBV11-2	TGTGCCAGCAGCCTCGGGAGGAACACTGAAGCTTTCTTT	CASSLGRNTEAFF
TRBJ2-7	NA	NA	TRBV11-2	TGTGCCAGCAGCTTAGATATGGCCACCTACGAGCAGTACTTC	CASSLDMATYEQYF
TRBJ2-7	NA	NA	TRBV7-2	TGTGCCAGCAGCTTATGGAGTGACCCCTCCTACGAGCAGTACTTC	CASSLWSDPSYEQYF
TRBJ2-1	NA	NA	TRBV30	TGTGCCTGGAGTGTACAAGGGGCTTCGTCCTACAATGAGCAGTTCTTC	CAWSVQGASSYNEQFF
TRBJ2-3	NA	NA	TRBV5-1	TGCGCCAGCAGACTTAACACAGATACGCAGTATTTT	CASRLNTDTQYF
TRBJ1-4	NA	NA	TRBV6-5	TGTGCCAGCCCTCCCCCCGAGTTGGATGAAAAACTGTTTTTT	CASPPPELDEKLFF
TRBJ1-5	TRBD1	NA	TRBV6-1	TGTGCCAGCAGTGAACAGGGGGCGAGACAGCCCCAGCATTTT	CASSEQGARQPQHF
TRBJ2-5	NA	once	TRBV7-3	TGTGCCAGCAGCTTAATGGGGGGGCCTGGAGAGACCCAGTACTTC	CASSLMGGPGETQYF
TRBJ2-7	NA	NA	TRBV6-2/TRBV6-3	TGTGCCAGCAGTGGATGGAGGTTATCCTACGAGCAGTACTTC	CASSGWRLSYEQYF
TRBJ1-2	NA	NA	TRBV5-6	TGTGCCAGCAGCTACCCGGTTGATTCCTATGGCTACACCTTC	CASSYPVDSYGYTF
TRBJ2-5	TRBD2	NA	TRBV30	TGTGCCTGGAGTCCACTAGCGGGGGTCGTAGAGACCCAGTACTTC	CAWSPLAGVVETQYF
TRBJ2-2	TRBD1	NA	TRBV27	TGTGCCAGCACTGACCCTCGGGACAGACGAGGGGAGCTGTTTTTT	CASTDPRDRRGELFF
TRBJ2-5	TRBD2	NA	TRBV3-1/TRBV3-2	TGTGCCAGCAGCCAACGCGGGGGGGCGGAGACCCAGTACTTC	CASSQRGGAETQYF
TRBJ2-5	TRBD2	NA	TRBV7-2	TGTGCCAGCAGCCTTGGGACTACACAAGAGACCCAGTACTTC	CASSLGTTQETQYF
TRBJ2-1	TRBD1	NA	TRBV12-3/TRBV12-4	TGTGCCAGCAATCGACAGGGAATCGATGAGCAGTTCTTC	CASNRQGIDEQFF
TRBJ1-3	TRBD1	NA	TRBV4-2	TGTGCCAGCAGCCTCTCGACAGGGGATACCGGAAACACCATATATTTT	CASSLSTGDTGNTIYF
TRBJ2-2	TRBD2	few	TRBV5-5	TGTGCCAGCAGCTCCTGGACTAGCGGGGGGAGCAGGGAGCTGTTTTTT	CASSSWTSGGSRELFF
TRBJ1-2	TRBD1	NA	TRBV3-1/TRBV3-2	TGTGCCAGCAGCCCTTCAGGGGGCGGGTATGGCTACACCTTC	CASSPSGGGYGYTF
TRBJ1-6	TRBD1	few	TRBV6-5	TGTGCCAGCAGTTACTCGCAGGACAGGAATTCACCCCTCCACTTT	CASSYSQDRNSPLHF
TRBJ2-2	TRBD1	NA	TRBV5-1	TGCGCCAGCACACAGGGGACCACCGGGGAGCTGTTTTTT	CASTQGTTGELFF
TRBJ2-7	NA	NA	TRBV20-1	TGCAGTGCCAGTCCGGGGGTCCGGGGTTACGAGCAGTACTTC	CSASPGVRGYEQYF
TRBJ1-5	TRBD1	NA	TRBV9	TGTGCCAGCAGCGTACAGGGGGTGGATCAGCCCCAGCATTTT	CASSVQGVDQPQHF
TRBJ2-3	TRBD1	once	TRBV2	TGTGCCAGCACTCGGGACAGGGAGGGATATACGCAGTATTTT	CASTRDREGYTQYF
TRBJ2-2	NA	NA	TRBV29-1	TGCAGCGCCGCCGGTTCCACCGGGGAGCTGTTTTTT	CSAAGSTGELFF
TRBJ2-1	NA	NA	TRBV29-1	TGCAGCGTTGAATCCACCGGCTACAATGAGCAGTTCTTC	CSVESTGYNEQFF
TRBJ2-3	TRBD2	few	TRBV4-3	TGCGCCAGCAGCGCCGCCGGGACTAGCGGGGGATACACGCAGTATTTT	CASSAAGTSGGYTQYF
TRBJ1-2	NA	NA	TRBV27	TGTGCCAGCAGTTTTGGAGCCCAAAGGGGCTACACCTTC	CASSFGAQRGYTF
TRBJ1-3	TRBD1	NA	TRBV7-9	TGTGCCAGCAGCTTAGGAGCAGGGGGAGGAAACACCATATATTTT	CASSLGAGGGNTIYF
TRBJ1-4	NA	NA	TRBV2	TGTGCCAGCAGTGATTCCCGGGGGGCAAGGGAAAAACTGTTTTTT	CASSDSRGAREKLFF
TRBJ1-2	NA	once	TRBV30	TGTGCCTGGAGTGTAGAAGCCAACTATGGCTACACCTTC	CAWSVEANYGYTF
TRBJ2-5	NA	once	TRBV5-4	TGTGCCAGCAGGGAAGGACAGCAAGGGACCCAGTACTTC	CASREGQQGTQYF
TRBJ1-2	NA	NA	TRBV2	TGTGCCAGCAGTGACCCGGGCAGGGTCTATGGCTACACCTTC	CASSDPGRVYGYTF
TRBJ2-2	NA	NA	TRBV10-3	TGTGCCATCAAAGAAGGTCAGGGGGGAACCGGGGAGCTGTTTTTT	CAIKEGQGGTGELFF
TRBJ2-1	TRBD1	NA	TRBV24-1	TGTGCCACCAGTGACTGGACAGGGTCTGAGCAGTTCTTC	CATSDWTGSEQFF
TRBJ2-7	NA	NA	TRBV27	TGTGCCAGCTCCCCTGGGGGGAGGTACGAGCAGTACTTC	CASSPGGRYEQYF
TRBJ1-6	NA	NA	TRBV28	TGTGCCAGCAGTACCGGACAGATCTCCTATAATTCACCCCTCCACTTT	CASSTGQISYNSPLHF
TRBJ1-2	NA	NA	TRBV5-1	TGCGCCAGCAGCGGCCAGGGTAACTATGGCTACACCTTC	CASSGQGNYGYTF
TRBJ2-7	NA	NA	TRBV5-4	TGTGTCAGCAGCTTGGCCGGACAGAACTACGAGCAGTACTTC	CVSSLAGQNYEQYF
TRBJ1-2	TRBD1	once	TRBV24-1	TGTGCCACCAGTGATCCCATAACAGGGGGCTATGGCTACACCTTC	CATSDPITGGYGYTF
TRBJ2-7	TRBD1	NA	TRBV4-2	TGTGCCAGCAGCCACATGACAGGGGACGACTCCTACGAGCAGTACTTC	CASSHMTGDDSYEQYF
TRBJ1-4	NA	NA	TRBV5-4	TGTGCCAGCAGCTTGGGTAGCACTAATGAAAAACTGTTTTTT	CASSLGSTNEKLFF
TRBJ2-3	TRBD1	NA	TRBV6-5	TGTGCCAGCAGTTTCAAGCGGCCAGGGGGTATAGATACGCAGTATTTT	CASSFKRPGGIDTQYF
TRBJ1-5	TRBD1	once	TRBV7-6	TGTGCCAGCAGCTTGATGGAGGGGGCTAATCAGCCCCAGCATTTT	CASSLMEGANQPQHF
TRBJ1-2	TRBD1	NA	TRBV28	TGTGCCAGCACGTCTGGGACAGGGGGACCCTATGGCTACACCTTC	CASTSGTGGPYGYTF
TRBJ1-3	NA	NA	TRBV28	TGTGCCAGCAGTTCCGGAACAACTAGAAACACCATATATTTT	CASSSGTTRNTIYF